The rows below give T cell receptor beta chains drawn from one sample of a study of CD8 T cells in Susac syndrome. From the immunoSEQ multiplex PCR reads, TCRdb called clonotypes with MiXCR, one entry per CDR3 protein. The data contain 130,000 to 150,000 distinct CDR3 sequences, approximately 94% of them singletons. Sequencing used CD4+ T cells from PBMCs. The receptors come from a human donor in good health. Both conserved end residues are part of each CDR3. Each record gives: D gene, clone size, V gene, J gene, CDR3 protein, CDR3 DNA. The D gene is left open where the match is weak. Clone size appears in some rows only: once, few, many, or a class for an expanded clone.

d_gene: -; abundance: -; v_gene: TRBV19; j_gene: TRBJ2-1; CDR3aa: CASSIKAKALSYNEQFF; CDR3nt: TGTGCCAGTAGTATTAAGGCGAAGGCCCTTTCCTACAATGAGCAGTTCTTC
d_gene: -; abundance: -; v_gene: TRBV7-8; j_gene: TRBJ2-2; CDR3aa: CASSLVGSNTGELFF; CDR3nt: TGTGCCAGCAGCTTAGTGGGTTCAAACACCGGGGAGCTGTTTTTT
d_gene: TRBD2; abundance: once; v_gene: TRBV3-1; j_gene: TRBJ2-7; CDR3aa: CASSQGAAGGPSYEQYF; CDR3nt: TGTGCCAGCAGCCAAGGGGCAGCGGGGGGACCCTCCTACGAGCAGTACTTC
d_gene: TRBD1; abundance: -; v_gene: TRBV12-3/TRBV12-4; j_gene: TRBJ1-1; CDR3aa: CASSSGQGSWNTEAFF; CDR3nt: TGTGCCAGCAGTTCCGGACAGGGAAGTTGGAACACTGAAGCTTTCTTT
d_gene: TRBD2; abundance: -; v_gene: TRBV19; j_gene: TRBJ2-7; CDR3aa: CASSRTSGSYEQYF; CDR3nt: TGTGCCAGTAGTCGGACTAGCGGCTCCTACGAGCAGTACTTC
d_gene: -; abundance: -; v_gene: TRBV20-1; j_gene: TRBJ2-5; CDR3aa: CSAKLERVETQYF; CDR3nt: TGCAGTGCAAAACTAGAAAGAGTGGAGACCCAGTACTTC
d_gene: TRBD1; abundance: -; v_gene: TRBV18; j_gene: TRBJ2-2; CDR3aa: CASSPPRGQNTGELFF; CDR3nt: TGTGCCAGCTCACCACCGAGGGGGCAGAACACCGGGGAGCTGTTTTTT
d_gene: TRBD2; abundance: -; v_gene: TRBV20-1; j_gene: TRBJ2-7; CDR3aa: CSATRLAGAGEQYF; CDR3nt: TGCAGTGCTACTCGACTAGCGGGAGCCGGCGAGCAGTACTTC
d_gene: TRBD1; abundance: -; v_gene: TRBV11-2; j_gene: TRBJ1-2; CDR3aa: CASSSHQGAFGYTF; CDR3nt: TGTGCCAGCAGCTCCCACCAGGGGGCTTTTGGCTACACCTTC
d_gene: -; abundance: -; v_gene: TRBV27; j_gene: TRBJ1-5; CDR3aa: CASSLRDNINQPQHF; CDR3nt: TGTGCCAGCAGCCTCCGGGACAACATAAATCAGCCCCAGCATTTT
d_gene: -; abundance: few; v_gene: TRBV2; j_gene: TRBJ2-5; CDR3aa: CASSPWTAQETQYF; CDR3nt: TGTGCCAGCAGTCCCTGGACAGCACAAGAGACCCAGTACTTC
d_gene: -; abundance: -; v_gene: TRBV7-3; j_gene: TRBJ1-2; CDR3aa: CASSSDENYGYTF; CDR3nt: TGTGCCAGCAGCTCGGACGAAAACTATGGCTACACCTTC
d_gene: -; abundance: -; v_gene: TRBV20-1; j_gene: TRBJ1-2; CDR3aa: CSARDRVYGYTF; CDR3nt: TGCAGTGCTAGAGATCGTGTCTATGGCTACACCTTC
d_gene: -; abundance: -; v_gene: TRBV3-1; j_gene: TRBJ1-2; CDR3aa: CASSHPPRRYGYTF; CDR3nt: TGTGCCAGCAGCCATCCCCCGAGACGGTATGGCTACACCTTC
d_gene: -; abundance: -; v_gene: TRBV5-1; j_gene: TRBJ2-1; CDR3aa: CASSFPGSEQFF; CDR3nt: TGCGCCAGCAGCTTCCCAGGCAGTGAGCAGTTCTTC
d_gene: -; abundance: once; v_gene: TRBV5-6; j_gene: TRBJ2-5; CDR3aa: CASSFSGEGFGETQYF; CDR3nt: TGTGCCAGCAGCTTTTCCGGTGAGGGTTTTGGAGAGACCCAGTACTTC
d_gene: -; abundance: -; v_gene: TRBV20-1; j_gene: TRBJ1-2; CDR3aa: CSKQGTYGYTF; CDR3nt: TGCAGTAAGCAGGGCACTTATGGCTACACCTTC
d_gene: -; abundance: -; v_gene: TRBV29-1; j_gene: TRBJ1-1; CDR3aa: CSALTSTEAFF; CDR3nt: TGCAGCGCCCTGACCAGTACTGAAGCTTTCTTT
d_gene: TRBD2; abundance: -; v_gene: TRBV12-3/TRBV12-4; j_gene: TRBJ2-3; CDR3aa: CASSLAGGPTDTQYF; CDR3nt: TGTGCCAGCAGTTTAGCGGGAGGGCCGACAGATACGCAGTATTTT
d_gene: -; abundance: -; v_gene: TRBV20-1; j_gene: TRBJ1-2; CDR3aa: CSARERGDRLNGYTF; CDR3nt: TGCAGTGCTAGAGAGAGGGGCGACAGGCTCAATGGCTACACCTTC
d_gene: -; abundance: -; v_gene: TRBV5-6; j_gene: TRBJ2-1; CDR3aa: CASSSLREQFF; CDR3nt: TGTGCCAGCAGCTCCCTCCGGGAGCAGTTCTTC
d_gene: -; abundance: -; v_gene: TRBV4-2; j_gene: TRBJ1-3; CDR3aa: CASSQDRTPGNTIYF; CDR3nt: TGTGCCAGCAGCCAAGATCGGACTCCGGGGAACACCATATATTTT
d_gene: TRBD2; abundance: -; v_gene: TRBV29-1; j_gene: TRBJ2-5; CDR3aa: CSATSGRFLETQYF; CDR3nt: TGCAGCGCCACTAGCGGGAGGTTCCTAGAGACCCAGTACTTC
d_gene: -; abundance: -; v_gene: TRBV20-1; j_gene: TRBJ1-2; CDR3aa: CSASQVGLGYGYTF; CDR3nt: TGCAGTGCTTCCCAGGTTGGATTAGGGTATGGCTACACCTTC
d_gene: TRBD2; abundance: -; v_gene: TRBV7-2; j_gene: TRBJ2-3; CDR3aa: CASSPGGKDTQYF; CDR3nt: TGTGCCAGCAGCCCCGGGGGGAAAGATACGCAGTATTTT
d_gene: -; abundance: -; v_gene: TRBV3-1; j_gene: TRBJ2-7; CDR3aa: CASSQGWDTSYEQYF; CDR3nt: TGTGCCAGCAGCCAAGGTTGGGACACCTCCTACGAGCAGTACTTC
d_gene: TRBD1; abundance: -; v_gene: TRBV20-1; j_gene: TRBJ1-1; CDR3aa: CSARQGTREAFF; CDR3nt: TGCAGTGCTCGACAGGGAACTCGTGAAGCTTTCTTT
d_gene: -; abundance: -; v_gene: TRBV2; j_gene: TRBJ2-5; CDR3aa: CASSEPSLRETQYF; CDR3nt: TGTGCCAGCAGTGAACCTAGCCTTAGGGAGACCCAGTACTTC
d_gene: TRBD1; abundance: -; v_gene: TRBV4-2; j_gene: TRBJ2-7; CDR3aa: CASSPFTGQGAGNSYEQYF; CDR3nt: TGTGCCAGCAGCCCTTTCACCGGACAGGGGGCTGGAAATTCGTACGAGCAGTACTTC
d_gene: TRBD1; abundance: once; v_gene: TRBV18; j_gene: TRBJ1-1; CDR3aa: CASSGQGNTEAFF; CDR3nt: TGTGCCAGCTCAGGACAGGGCAACACTGAAGCTTTCTTT
d_gene: TRBD2; abundance: few; v_gene: TRBV3-1; j_gene: TRBJ2-7; CDR3aa: CASSQEPGRAYEQYF; CDR3nt: TGTGCCAGCAGCCAAGAACCCGGGAGGGCCTACGAGCAGTACTTC
d_gene: TRBD1; abundance: -; v_gene: TRBV6-1; j_gene: TRBJ2-5; CDR3aa: CASSEGDRAPGETQYF; CDR3nt: TGTGCCAGCAGTGAAGGCGACAGGGCGCCGGGGGAGACCCAGTACTTC
d_gene: -; abundance: -; v_gene: TRBV7-6; j_gene: TRBJ2-3; CDR3aa: CASSLAGFSTDTQYF; CDR3nt: TGTGCCAGCAGCTTAGCGGGATTTAGCACAGATACGCAGTATTTT
d_gene: -; abundance: -; v_gene: TRBV4-1; j_gene: TRBJ1-5; CDR3aa: CASSASNQPQHF; CDR3nt: TGCGCCAGCAGCGCCAGCAATCAGCCCCAGCATTTT
d_gene: -; abundance: -; v_gene: TRBV21-1; j_gene: TRBJ1-5; CDR3aa: CASSKESGQPQHF; CDR3nt: TGTGCCAGCAGCAAAGAGTCGGGTCAGCCCCAGCATTTT
d_gene: -; abundance: -; v_gene: TRBV5-1; j_gene: TRBJ1-4; CDR3aa: CASSSGWDREKLFF; CDR3nt: TGCGCCAGCAGCAGCGGGTGGGACCGAGAAAAACTGTTTTTT
d_gene: -; abundance: -; v_gene: TRBV7-6; j_gene: TRBJ2-7; CDR3aa: CASSRTDYEQYF; CDR3nt: TGTGCCAGCAGCCGGACAGACTACGAGCAGTACTTC
d_gene: -; abundance: -; v_gene: TRBV5-8; j_gene: TRBJ2-5; CDR3aa: CASSRESGVETQYF; CDR3nt: TGTGCCAGCAGCCGGGAGTCCGGCGTGGAGACCCAGTACTTC
d_gene: -; abundance: -; v_gene: TRBV29-1; j_gene: TRBJ2-5; CDR3aa: CSAEDRYQETQYF; CDR3nt: TGCAGCGCCGAGGACAGATACCAAGAGACCCAGTACTTC
d_gene: TRBD2; abundance: -; v_gene: TRBV5-6; j_gene: TRBJ2-1; CDR3aa: CASSLASGSLNEQFF; CDR3nt: TGTGCCAGCAGCTTGGCTAGCGGGAGTTTGAATGAGCAGTTCTTC
d_gene: TRBD1; abundance: -; v_gene: TRBV20-1; j_gene: TRBJ1-2; CDR3aa: CSARPGGFYGYTF; CDR3nt: TGCAGTGCTAGACCAGGGGGCTTCTATGGCTACACCTTC
d_gene: TRBD1; abundance: -; v_gene: TRBV2; j_gene: TRBJ1-2; CDR3aa: CASSFGTGSGVSGYTF; CDR3nt: TGTGCCAGCAGTTTCGGGACAGGGTCGGGTGTGAGTGGCTACACCTTC
d_gene: TRBD2; abundance: -; v_gene: TRBV27; j_gene: TRBJ2-3; CDR3aa: CASSLSAGTAYRTSGRDTQYF; CDR3nt: TGTGCCAGCAGTCTTTCGGCGGGGACAGCCTACAGGACTAGCGGGAGGGATACGCAGTATTTT
d_gene: TRBD1; abundance: -; v_gene: TRBV12-3/TRBV12-4; j_gene: TRBJ1-3; CDR3aa: CAIGTGGTGNTIYF; CDR3nt: TGTGCCATCGGGACAGGGGGCACGGGAAACACCATATATTTT
d_gene: -; abundance: -; v_gene: TRBV20-1; j_gene: TRBJ1-1; CDR3aa: CSVLQGSLNTEAFF; CDR3nt: TGCAGTGTTCTTCAAGGCAGTTTGAACACTGAAGCTTTCTTT
d_gene: -; abundance: -; v_gene: TRBV20-1; j_gene: TRBJ1-5; CDR3aa: CSASMQGREPVNQPQHF; CDR3nt: TGCAGTGCTAGTATGCAGGGGCGCGAGCCCGTCAATCAGCCCCAGCATTTT